This is a list of T cell receptor beta chains from one sample in a study of blood T cell repertoires in COVID-19. The protocol was immunoSEQ multiplex PCR, while the TCRdb copy is restricted to in-frame clones and leaves out a portion. The sample lists a few hundred thousand clones, 80% to 90% occurring once. Sequenced: peripheral blood. The origin of the receptors is a woman in her thirties with COVID-19, enrolled during active disease. The CDR3 runs from the conserved cysteine through the conserved F or W. A D gene is named only where the DNA matches it firmly. The size of a clone is reported for some rows only, either as once, few or many, or as a class for expanded clones.

d_gene,j_gene,v_gene,abundance,CDR3nt,CDR3aa
TRBD1,TRBJ2-7,TRBV18,-,TGTGCCAGCTCACCACTCTCAGGGGGCGAGAAGGAGCAGTACTTC,CASSPLSGGEKEQYF
-,TRBJ2-3,TRBV4-1,-,TGCGCCAGCAGACCCCTGACAAGCACAGATACGCAGTATTTT,CASRPLTSTDTQYF
-,TRBJ1-1,TRBV5-8,-,TGTGCCAGCAGCTTGGCGACAGAGAGCACTGAAGCTTTCTTT,CASSLATESTEAFF
-,TRBJ2-1,TRBV6-4,-,TGTGCCAGCAGTGTGGGGCACCTGTACAATGAGCAGTTCTTC,CASSVGHLYNEQFF
TRBD1,TRBJ1-1,TRBV28,-,TGTGCCAGCAGTTTACTCGGACAGGCGGGGATAGAAGCTTTCTTT,CASSLLGQAGIEAFF
TRBD2,TRBJ2-5,TRBV30,-,TGTGCCTGGAGTGTAACTAGCGGGGAGACCCAGTACTTC,CAWSVTSGETQYF
-,TRBJ1-1,TRBV20-1,-,TGCAGTGCTAGTCGCCCAGTGAACACTGAAGCTTTCTTT,CSASRPVNTEAFF
TRBD1,TRBJ2-5,TRBV7-2,-,TGTGCCAGCAGCTTAGCCGACAGGGGGGGCGGAGAGACCCAGTACTTC,CASSLADRGGGETQYF
TRBD1,TRBJ2-3,TRBV7-3,-,TGTGCCAGCAGCCGGGCGGGGACAGGGGCCACAGATACGCAGTATTTT,CASSRAGTGATDTQYF
-,TRBJ2-5,TRBV5-1,-,TGCGCCAGCAGCTTGGGCAGGGCAGAGACCCAGTACTTC,CASSLGRAETQYF
-,TRBJ1-3,TRBV5-1,few,TGCGCCAGCAGCTTGGGGCCGAACTCTGGAAACACCATATATTTT,CASSLGPNSGNTIYF
TRBD1,TRBJ2-7,TRBV16,-,TGTGCCAGCCGGGACAGGGGAGACGAGCAGTACTTC,CASRDRGDEQYF